The present TCR beta chain was sequenced within a study of T cells in Graves' hyperthyroidism and ophthalmopathy. The overall study: Sampling of peripheral blood happened at initial diagnosis, prior to any treatment.

This clonotype appeared many times. What it binds is unknown. Between the trimmed V and J ends, which lost 2 bases and 4 bases, there was a span of 14 bases. Germline V gene sequence: CDR1 KGHSH, CDR2 LQKENI. The CDR3 consists of 15 residues. The study, taken as a whole, reports: A 13 V-J signature model discriminated ophthalmopathy versus stable hyperthyroidism.

Amplified TCR beta CDR3 regions derived from RNA transcripts. In the first-round RT-PCR of the TCR CDR3, the HTBI primer set was used. A single record per CDR3 protein comes from TCRdb applying MiXCR to the multiplex PCR reads. The sample has some 350,000 distinct CDR3 sequences, 25% seen once. The sequenced material came from blood. The TCR comes from a man between 45 and 60 years old with Graves' hyperthyroidism. V usage is TRBV18 and J usage is TRBJ2-5; D possibly uses TRBD1 or TRBD2 (5 bases each). CDR3 bases: TGTGCCAGCTCACCAGGGACGGGCGGGCGAGAGACCCAGTACTTC. Encoded protein: CASSPGTGGRETQYF.